This TCR beta chain came from a study of blood T cell repertoires in COVID-19. The protocol was immunoSEQ multiplex PCR, while the TCRdb copy is restricted to in-frame clones and leaves out a portion. The sample holds fewer than 85,000 clones, about 79% seen once. There are 16 residues in the CDR3. The V and J ends lost 4 bases and 4 bases, in that order; junction bases with no gene match: 9. Germline V gene lookup returns CDR1 SGHAT and CDR2 FQNNGV. Sequencing input: peripheral blood. The chain carries TRBV11-2 and TRBJ2-1; 8 bases agree with TRBD2. The source of this sequence is a woman aged 55-75 years with acute or convalescent COVID-19. CDR3 sequence: CASSSGVQRGYNEQFF. The CDR3 DNA reads as TGTGCCAGCAGCTCAGGAGTGCAGCGGGGGTACAATGAGCAGTTCTTC.